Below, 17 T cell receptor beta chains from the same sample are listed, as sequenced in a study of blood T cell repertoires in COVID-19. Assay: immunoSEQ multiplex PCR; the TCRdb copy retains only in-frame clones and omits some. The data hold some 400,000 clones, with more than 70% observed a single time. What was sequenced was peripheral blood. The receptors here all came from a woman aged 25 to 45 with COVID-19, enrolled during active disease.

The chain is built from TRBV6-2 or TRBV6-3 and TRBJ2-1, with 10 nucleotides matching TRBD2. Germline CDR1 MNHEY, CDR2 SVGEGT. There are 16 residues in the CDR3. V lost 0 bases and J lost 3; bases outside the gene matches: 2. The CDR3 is CASSYSASGSYNEQFF. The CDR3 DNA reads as TGTGCCAGCAGTTACTCCGCTAGCGGGAGCTACAATGAGCAGTTCTTC.

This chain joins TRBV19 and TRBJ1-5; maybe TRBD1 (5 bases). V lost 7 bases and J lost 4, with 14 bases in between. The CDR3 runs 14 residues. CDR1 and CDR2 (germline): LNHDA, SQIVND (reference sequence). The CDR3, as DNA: TGTGCCAGTATGAGAAGGGGTAATAATCAGCCCCAGCATTTT. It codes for CASMRRGNNQPQHF.

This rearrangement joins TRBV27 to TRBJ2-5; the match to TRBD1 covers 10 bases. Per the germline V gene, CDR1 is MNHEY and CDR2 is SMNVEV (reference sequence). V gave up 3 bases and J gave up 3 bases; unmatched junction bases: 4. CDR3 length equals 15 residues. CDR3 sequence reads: CASSFFGQGEETQYF. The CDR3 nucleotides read TGTGCCAGCAGTTTCTTCGGACAGGGGGAAGAGACCCAGTACTTC.

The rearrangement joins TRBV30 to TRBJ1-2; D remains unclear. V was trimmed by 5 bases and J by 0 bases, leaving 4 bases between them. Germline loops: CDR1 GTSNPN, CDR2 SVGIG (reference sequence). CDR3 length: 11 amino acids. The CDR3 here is CAWDTNYGYTF. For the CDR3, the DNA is TGTGCCTGGGACACTAACTATGGCTACACCTTC.

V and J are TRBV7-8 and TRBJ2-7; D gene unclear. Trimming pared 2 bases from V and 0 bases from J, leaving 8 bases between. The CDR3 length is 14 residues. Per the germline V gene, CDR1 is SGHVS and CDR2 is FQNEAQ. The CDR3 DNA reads TGTGCCAGCAGCTTAATCCAGATCTCCTACGAGCAGTACTTC. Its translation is CASSLIQISYEQYF.

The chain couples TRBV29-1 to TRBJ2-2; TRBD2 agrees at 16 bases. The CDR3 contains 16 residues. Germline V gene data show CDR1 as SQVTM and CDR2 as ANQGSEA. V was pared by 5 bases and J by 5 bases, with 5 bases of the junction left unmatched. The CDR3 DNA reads TGCAGCGTTTCCGGGACTAGCGGGAGGGGAACCGGGGAGCTGTTTTTT. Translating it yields CSVSGTSGRGTGELFF.

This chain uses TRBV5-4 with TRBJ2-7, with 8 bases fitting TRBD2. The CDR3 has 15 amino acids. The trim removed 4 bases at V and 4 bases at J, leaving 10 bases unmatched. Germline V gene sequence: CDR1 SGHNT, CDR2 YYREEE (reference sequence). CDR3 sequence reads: CASSPGLAAGYEQYF. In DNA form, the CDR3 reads TGTGCCAGCAGCCCCGGACTAGCCGCGGGATACGAGCAGTACTTC.

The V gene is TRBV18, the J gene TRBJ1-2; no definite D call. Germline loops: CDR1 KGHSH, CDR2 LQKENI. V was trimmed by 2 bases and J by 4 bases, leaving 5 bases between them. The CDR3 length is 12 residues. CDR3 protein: CASSPGGYGYTF. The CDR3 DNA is TGTGCCAGCTCACCAGGCGGCTATGGCTACACCTTC.

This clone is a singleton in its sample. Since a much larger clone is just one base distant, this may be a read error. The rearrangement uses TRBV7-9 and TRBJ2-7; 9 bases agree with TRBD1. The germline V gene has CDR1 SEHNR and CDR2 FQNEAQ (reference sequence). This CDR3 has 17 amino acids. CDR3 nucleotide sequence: TGTGCCAGCAGCTTGGGACAGGGCGGGGGAAGCTCCCACGAGCAGTACTTC. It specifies CASSLGQGGGSSHEQYF.

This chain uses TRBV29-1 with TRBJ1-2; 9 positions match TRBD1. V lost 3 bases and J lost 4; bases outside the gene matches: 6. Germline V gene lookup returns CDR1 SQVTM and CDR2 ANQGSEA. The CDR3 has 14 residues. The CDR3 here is CSVEEGTGLYGYTF. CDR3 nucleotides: TGCAGCGTTGAGGAAGGGACAGGGCTCTATGGCTACACCTTC.

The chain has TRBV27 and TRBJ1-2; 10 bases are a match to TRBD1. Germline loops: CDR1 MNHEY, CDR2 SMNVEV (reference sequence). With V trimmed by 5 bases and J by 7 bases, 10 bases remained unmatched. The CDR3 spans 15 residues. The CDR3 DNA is TGTGCCAGCAGTCTTCGACAGGGGGCACTGCCTGGCTACACCTTC. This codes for CASSLRQGALPGYTF.

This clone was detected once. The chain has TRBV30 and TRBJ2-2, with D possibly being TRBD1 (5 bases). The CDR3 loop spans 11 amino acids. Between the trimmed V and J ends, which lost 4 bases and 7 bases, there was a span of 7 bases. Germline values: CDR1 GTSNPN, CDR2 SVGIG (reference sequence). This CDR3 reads CAWMGHGELFF. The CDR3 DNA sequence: TGTGCCTGGATGGGGCACGGGGAGCTGTTTTTT.

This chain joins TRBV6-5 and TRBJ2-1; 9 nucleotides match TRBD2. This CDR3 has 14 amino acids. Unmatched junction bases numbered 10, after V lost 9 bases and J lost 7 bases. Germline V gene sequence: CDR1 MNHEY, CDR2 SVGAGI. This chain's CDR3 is CASRGTSRENEQFF. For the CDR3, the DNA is TGTGCCAGTAGAGGGACTAGCAGAGAGAATGAGCAGTTCTTC.

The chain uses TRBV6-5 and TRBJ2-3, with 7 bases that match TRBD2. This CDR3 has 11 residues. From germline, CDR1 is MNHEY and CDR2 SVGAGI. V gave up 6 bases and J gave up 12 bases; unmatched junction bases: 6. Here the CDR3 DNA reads TGTGCCAGCAGGAGGGGAGGGCGCCAGTATTTT. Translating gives CASRRGGRQYF.

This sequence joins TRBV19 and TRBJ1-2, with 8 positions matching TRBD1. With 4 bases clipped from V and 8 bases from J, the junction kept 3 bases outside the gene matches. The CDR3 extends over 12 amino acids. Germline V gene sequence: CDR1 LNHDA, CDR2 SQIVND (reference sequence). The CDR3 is CASSRTGNGYTF. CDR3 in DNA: TGTGCCAGTAGTAGGACAGGGAACGGCTACACCTTC. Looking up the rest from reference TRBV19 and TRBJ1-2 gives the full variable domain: DGGITQSPKYLFRKEGQNVTLSCEQNLNHDAMYWYRQDPGQGLRLIYYSQIVNDFQKGDIAEGYSVSREKKESFPLTVTSAQKNPTAFYLCASSRTGNGYTFGSGTRLTVV.

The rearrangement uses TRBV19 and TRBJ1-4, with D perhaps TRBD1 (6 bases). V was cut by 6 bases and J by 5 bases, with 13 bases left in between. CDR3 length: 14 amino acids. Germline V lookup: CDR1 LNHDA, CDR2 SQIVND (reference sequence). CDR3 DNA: TGTGCCAGTAGACTCGAACAGGGAAATGAAAAACTGTTTTTT. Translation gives CASRLEQGNEKLFF.

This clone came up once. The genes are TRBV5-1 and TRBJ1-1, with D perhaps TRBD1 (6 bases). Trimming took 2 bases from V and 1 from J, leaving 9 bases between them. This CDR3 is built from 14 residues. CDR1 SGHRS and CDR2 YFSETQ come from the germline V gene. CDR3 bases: TGCGCCAGCAGCTTTCTGGACAGGAACACTGAAGCTTTCTTT. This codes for CASSFLDRNTEAFF.